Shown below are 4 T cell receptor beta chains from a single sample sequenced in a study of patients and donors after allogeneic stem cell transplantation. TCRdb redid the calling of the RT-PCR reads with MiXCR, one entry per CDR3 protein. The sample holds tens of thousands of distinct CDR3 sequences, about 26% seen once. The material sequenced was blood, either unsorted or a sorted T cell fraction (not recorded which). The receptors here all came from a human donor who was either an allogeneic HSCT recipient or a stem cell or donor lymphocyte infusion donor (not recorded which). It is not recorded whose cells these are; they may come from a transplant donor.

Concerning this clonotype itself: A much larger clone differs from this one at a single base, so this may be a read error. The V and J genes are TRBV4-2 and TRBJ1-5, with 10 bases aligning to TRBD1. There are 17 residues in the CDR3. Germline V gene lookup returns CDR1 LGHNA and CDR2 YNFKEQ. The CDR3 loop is CASSQDRGQGSNLPQHF. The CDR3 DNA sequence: TGTGCCAGCAGCCAAGATAGGGGACAGGGGTCCAATCTGCCCCAGCATTTT.

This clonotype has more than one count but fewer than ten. CDR3 nucleotide sequence: TGTGCCAGCAGTGGCAATACAGCGAACTCACCCCTCCACTTT. The encoded protein is CASSGNTANSPLHF. The chain links TRBV25-1 to TRBJ1-6; D is unclear. Looked up from germline, CDR1 is MGHDK and CDR2 is SYGVNS. Trimming stripped 4 bases from V and 10 bases from J, with 14 bases between. The CDR3 is 14 amino acids. The full variable domain, rest sourced from reference TRBV25-1 and TRBJ1-6, is EADIYQTPRYLVIGTGKKITLECSQTMGHDKMYWYQQDPGMELHLIHYSYGVNSTEKGDLSSESTVSRIRTEHFPLTLESARPSHTSQYLCASSGNTANSPLHFGNGTRLTVT.

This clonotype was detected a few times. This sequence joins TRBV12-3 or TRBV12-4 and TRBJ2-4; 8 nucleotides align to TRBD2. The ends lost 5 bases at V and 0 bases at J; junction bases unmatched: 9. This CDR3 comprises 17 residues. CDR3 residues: CASSLTPLAVAKNIQYF. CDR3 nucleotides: TGTGCCAGCAGTCTAACCCCACTAGCGGTAGCCAAAAACATTCAGTACTTC.

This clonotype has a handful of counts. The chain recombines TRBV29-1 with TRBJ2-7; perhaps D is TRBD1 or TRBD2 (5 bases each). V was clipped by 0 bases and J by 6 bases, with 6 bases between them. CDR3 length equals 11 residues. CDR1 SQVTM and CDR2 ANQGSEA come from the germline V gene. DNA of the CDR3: TGCAGCGTTGAAGAGAGGGGCGAGCAGTACTTC. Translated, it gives CSVEERGEQYF.